This T cell receptor beta chain was documented in a study of T-cell memory formation after mild COVID-19 (TCRdb year 2021). The study in broad terms: TCR sequence clusters from the two donors were largely donor specific. The cohort comprised two young, previously healthy adult volunteers, one female and one male. T-cell clones expanding and contracting after mild COVID-19 in two donors were tracked by longitudinal TCRalpha and TCRbeta repertoire sequencing.

This clonotype showed up many times. It lacks a known antigen. No per-base quality is available; no much larger clone lies one base away. General study outcomes and caveats: Some responding clones were detected in pre-infection memory, which suggested that pre-existing cross-reactive memory T cells had joined the SARS-CoV-2 response. The study included only two mild cases, and larger cohorts that include severe cases with pre-infection samples were judged to be necessary. Contracting CD4+ clones turned up mainly in the CM and EM memory subsets, whereas EMRA was where CD8+ clones were enriched. SARS-CoV-2 specificity of the second-wave clones peaking on day 37 was not confirmed. Balanced CD4/CD8 phenotypes were observed for clones contracting from day 15 to 85, whereas a bias towards CD4+ was observed for a second wave of clones expanding from day 15 to 37.

Ficoll-Paque density gradient centrifugation was used to isolate PBMCs. Taken from the germline V gene, the CDR1 and CDR2 loops are SGDLS and YYNGEE. The CDR3 holds 16 amino acids from the cysteine to the phenylalanine. Only CDR3 DNA is held: 48 bases, read in frame from base 1. Ends trimmed: V by 0 bases, J by 5 bases; bases unmatched to a gene: 4. Sequenced on an Illumina NovaSeq 6000. TCRalpha and TCRbeta cDNA libraries were constructed by 5'RACE with constant-segment primers, with sample barcodes and unique molecular identifiers being introduced. Trizol reagent was used to extract RNA from every sample. Library amplification was performed in two PCR steps, and a second sample barcode and Illumina TruSeq adapters were introduced in the second step. Sequencing of libraries was performed on an Illumina NovaSeq with 2 x 150 bp paired-end reads. Under the source paper's analysis protocol: With migec v1.2.7, reads were demultiplexed and then collapsed into UMI-guided consensus sequences. With mixcr v2.1.11, UMI consensuses were aligned to TRA and TRB V and J templates and assembled into clonotypes. Clonotypes were classified as expanded or contracted when called significant by both edgeR and NoisET, with noise models trained on biological replicates. For edgeR calls, the cutoffs were a false discovery rate-adjusted p below 0.01 and a log2 fold-change threshold of 1. As an exploratory analysis of dynamics, max-normalized trajectories of the 1000 most abundant clonotypes were examined by PCA with hierarchical clustering. Each responding clone was given a CD4 or CD8 phenotype based on the CD4+ and CD8+ repertoires, which had been sequenced separately. Using fastp trimming at Q25 and MiXCR clonotype assembly, TCRdb reanalyzed the public sequencing data and kept in-frame beta chains. Merged by CDR3 protein, the rows form single entries marked with the most common genes and DNA. TCRdb, not the authors, supplied the V and J calls. The sample table contains roughly 280,000 distinct CDR3 sequences; only one count was recorded for 15% to 20% of them. The ten largest clones capture roughly 20% of the sample.

Sequencing was performed on PBMCs or a T cell subset sorted from them (not recorded which). The chain employs TRBV9 and TRBJ2-3; TRBD2 aligns with 12 central bases. This TCR came from a man aged 18 to 35 who had mild COVID-19 (a few samples of this study predate the infection). The sample titles of this study are shuffled in the database, so cell type and time point are left out; the donor was told from shared clones. The CDR3 amino acid sequence is: CASSVARLAGEDTQYF. The nucleotide sequence is TGTGCCAGCAGCGTAGCGAGACTAGCGGGAGAAGATACGCAGTATTTT.